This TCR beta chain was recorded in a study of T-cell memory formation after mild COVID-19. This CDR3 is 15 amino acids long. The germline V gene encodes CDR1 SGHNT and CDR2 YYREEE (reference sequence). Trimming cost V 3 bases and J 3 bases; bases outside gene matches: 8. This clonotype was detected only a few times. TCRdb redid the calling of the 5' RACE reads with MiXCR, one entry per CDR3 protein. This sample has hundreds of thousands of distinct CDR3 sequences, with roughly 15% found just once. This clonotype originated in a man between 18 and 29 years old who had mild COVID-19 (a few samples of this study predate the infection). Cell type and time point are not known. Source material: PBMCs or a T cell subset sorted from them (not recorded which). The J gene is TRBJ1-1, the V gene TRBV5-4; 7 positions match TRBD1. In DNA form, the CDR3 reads TGTGCCAGCAGCTCCCTGGCAGGGGGATACACTGAAGCTTTCTTT. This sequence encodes CASSSLAGGYTEAFF.